The clone carrying this TCR beta chain was detected a few times. Its cognate antigen is unknown. These data belong to a study of human T cells and chemical hapten exposure. Study conclusions and caveats: A positive correlation with patch test score was shown by PT1 expanded TCR counts. There were significantly more large CDR3 similarity clusters among expanded TCRs than among controls.

The treatment here: therapeutic diphenylcyclopropenone sensitization with weekly scalp DPC. Attachment of unique molecular identifiers to individual cDNA molecules was performed in the library. How the authors handled the data: Across samples, TCR counts had a median of about 92,000 and ranged from roughly 23,224 to 690,600. TCRdb analysed the reads with MiXCR anew, one entry per CDR3 protein. The V and J calls shown here were made by TCRdb, not taken from the authors' results. The repertoire holds some 500 distinct CDR3 sequences, with around 64% as singletons. The material was whole blood, obtained before DPC sensitization or 2, 6, or about 24 weeks after (not recorded which). This TCR derives from an adult with alopecia areata. Some clones in this sample may be carry-over from other donors' samples. This table probably holds off-target reads from a library built for another chain.

The CDR3 nucleotides read TGTGCCAGCGAGCGGGGGGGCGGGAATGAGCAGTTCTTC. It encodes CASERGGGNEQFF. The J gene is TRBJ2-1, the V gene TRBV7-2; TRBD2 matches 10 bases. This CDR3 has 13 residues. Germline V gene data show CDR1 as SGHTA and CDR2 as FQGNSA. Trimming cost V 8 bases and J 7 bases; bases outside gene matches: 5.